This T cell receptor (beta chain) originates from a study of blood T cell repertoires in COVID-19. Across the study: There were acute and convalescent COVID-19 samples, and they came from the United States, Italy and Spain. Sample material is recorded as cDNA or gDNA derived from T cells, B-cell-depleted T cells, or PBMCs.

Sequencing used immunoSEQ multiplex PCR; TCRdb keeps in-frame clones, though not all of them. The sample holds under 250,000 clones, approximately 83% seen once. CDR3 length: 17 amino acids. Per germline, CDR1 ENHRY and CDR2 SYGVKD. V was shortened by 3 bases and J by 0 bases, with 17 bases between the two germline ends. Participant ages covered roughly 18 to 90 years across approximately 25 US areas. This sequence joins TRBV10-3 and TRBJ1-2, with D possibly being TRBD1 (6 bases). The receptor was isolated from a woman between 35 and 50 years old who had been exposed to COVID-19. Sequenced sample: PBMCs or T cells enriched from blood (not recorded which). CDR3 DNA: TGTGCCATCAGTGAACTGGGGGGGGCTAAGACTAACTATGGCTACACCTTC. Its translation: CAISELGGAKTNYGYTF.